The entry that follows covers one T cell receptor beta chain sequence. Using immunoSEQ multiplex PCR, the repertoire was profiled, and TCRdb retains in-frame clones only, with some absent. There are around 380,000 clones in the sample; 87% occur only once, and approximately 1.2% lies in the top ten. The source of the sample is a study of blood T cell repertoires in COVID-19. Background on the study: The origin of the acute and convalescent COVID-19 samples was the United States, Italy and Spain. PBMCs, B-cell-depleted T cells, or T cells provided the cDNA or gDNA that made up the material.

Assignments of participants to cohorts depended upon their own reported clinical history. J lost 0 bases, V lost 5 bases, and 10 bases had no gene match. This CDR3 has 16 amino acids. CDR1 SGHTA and CDR2 FQGNSA come from the germline V gene. The sample taken for sequencing was PBMCs or T cells enriched from blood (not recorded which). The rearrangement joins TRBV7-2 to TRBJ2-7, with 7 bases matching TRBD1. This TCR was recovered from a man aged 25-45 years who had recovered from COVID-19. The CDR3 nucleotides read TGTGCCAGCAGCGAAGCTTCGGGACAGAGCTCCTACGAGCAGTACTTC. Its translation is CASSEASGQSSYEQYF.